Reported below is one T cell receptor (beta chain). The specificity of this receptor is unknown. Nothing much larger sits one base from this clone, and base qualities are not available. Read against the paper, the sample's time point label means: inflamed ileum from the surgical specimen. Adults with ileal or ileocolonic Crohn's disease for whom ileocolonic resection was indicated were considered eligible. Whole ileal mucosal biopsies were kept frozen at -80 degrees C prior to DNA extraction. Genomic DNA was isolated from frozen whole biopsies using a TRizol-based method, and the DNA was quantified with a NanoDrop 2000 spectrophotometer. This sample was taken from a study of T cell repertoires in ileal Crohn's disease (dated by TCRdb to about 2019). Concerning the study at large: The median duration of disease was approximately 8.3 years, and at the time of surgery roughly 38% of patients were active smokers. For commercial TCRB immunosequencing, approximately 480 nanograms of biopsy DNA were submitted for each sample. Running in parallel with the study was a multicentre cohort set up to find predictors of early endoscopic recurrence following ileocolonic resection. TCR repertoire analysis was done in a few dozen Crohn's disease patients from a prospective multicentre cohort. Every patient underwent surgery because of a complication, which was stricturing disease in around 60% and penetrating disease in around 39%. Endoscopic postoperative recurrence was defined as a Rutgeerts score above i0. A total of roughly 170 mucosal samples from about 57 patients were sequenced, collected from several sites on the surgical specimen and at postoperative endoscopy. Postoperative therapy was given to about half of the patients, with thiopurines administered to about a dozen patients and anti-TNF agents administered to some 20 patients. M0 samples consisted of biopsies taken from the inflamed part of the ileum in the surgical resection specimen. What the research found in general, with its limitations: Endoscopic recurrence was linked to a higher percentage of high-frequency clones at surgery, and recurrence occurred in every patient whose clonality exceeded 26.8% (18/57). More high-frequency clones were carried by sorted CD8 T cells than by CD4 T cells, suggesting that mucosal expansions were mainly CD8. Mucosal CD4 and CD8 T cells were sorted and sequenced only in a subgroup of patients, whose size was not stated. A significantly higher proportion of clonal expansions was observed in active smokers at surgery than in non-smokers (roughly 27% vs 19%, p=0.02).

Receptor amplification or capture employed the immunoSEQ multiplex PCR assay. Adaptive Biotechnology amplified the CDR3 regions from genomic DNA with a two-step multiplex PCR designed to control amplification bias. Primers covering every V and J gene segment were used in the first PCR, while barcodes and Illumina adapters were added in the second PCR. An Illumina instrument was used to sequence the CDR3 libraries. In the source study's methods: The analysis used both the pipelines supplied by the vendor and custom analysis of the raw data in R/Bioconductor with R version 3.3.0. Clonality, which ranges from 0 to 1, was calculated as the inverse of the normalised Shannon entropy across all productive clones. High-frequency clones were defined as the share of the repertoire occupied by the top 100 clones, with only clones passing a 95% confidence test being retained. Overlap between samples was measured with the Morisita-Horn index, while repertoire diversity was measured with the Simpson index. TCRdb took over this immuneACCESS table, retaining in-frame rearrangements with V and J assigned. Such tables are incomplete; in checked studies, under half of the missing clones stem from an unresolved V gene, and the remainder is unexplained. That table gives V, J and clone size, and the DNA gave D and trimming. This sample has approximately 15,000 clones in its table, and about 75% of those were observed once. 3.5% to 5% of the sample is held by the ten biggest clonotypes.

The junction carries 16 bases between V and J, which are trimmed by 5 bases and 5 bases respectively. The germline V gene encodes CDR1 MNHNS and CDR2 SASEGT. Spanning cysteine to phenylalanine, the CDR3 consists of 15 amino acids. The sequence is cut down to CDR3 DNA, 45 bases in frame from base 1. Material for sequencing was ileal tissue. The TCR sequence derives from an adult with Crohn's disease. The rearranged chain carries TRBV6-1 and TRBJ2-1; no confident D gene assignment can be made. CDR3 region: CASSSDWARNNEQFF. The DNA is as follows: TGTGCCAGCAGTTCTGACTGGGCCAGGAACAATGAGCAGTTCTTC.